One sample yielded the 12 T cell receptor beta chains listed below, sequenced in a study of OX40 agonist ivuxolimab in advanced cancers. Clones were sequenced by immunoSEQ multiplex PCR, and TCRdb holds only the in-frame ones, with some missing. The sample has about 74,000 clones, around four fifths seen once. The input for sequencing was CD4+ or CD8+ T cells sorted from blood, taken in a trial of the OX40 agonist ivuxolimab. These receptors all stem from an adult with an advanced solid tumor such as melanoma, head and neck, liver or kidney cancer.

This clone has a handful of counts. The chain links TRBV11-2 to TRBJ2-7, with D perhaps given as TRBD1 or TRBD2 (6 bases each). Germline CDR1 and CDR2: SGHAT and FQNNGV. The CDR3 runs to 13 residues. V lost 8 bases, J lost 7 bases, and 18 bases lay in between. The CDR3: CASGTLQGGEQYV. Written as DNA, the CDR3 is TGTGCCAGCGGTACCTTACAGGGAGGTGAGCAGTACGTC.

The chain carries TRBV9 and TRBJ2-7; 13 nucleotides match TRBD2. The CDR3 totals 17 residues. CDR1 is SGDLS, CDR2 YYNGEE, per germline. The trim removed 3 bases at V and 5 bases at J, leaving 11 bases unmatched. This CDR3 is CASSALGLAGYPHEQYF. The CDR3 DNA reads TGTGCCAGCAGCGCCTTGGGACTAGCGGGATACCCCCACGAGCAGTACTTC.

This rearrangement joins TRBV28 to TRBJ2-6; 7 nucleotides align to TRBD1. Germline CDR1 and CDR2: MDHEN and SYDVKM. Trimming took 10 bases from V and 3 from J; bases not matched to a gene: 12. The CDR3 is 16 amino acids. The CDR3 sequence: CATRNRGAGGANVLTF. Written as DNA, the CDR3 is TGTGCCACCAGAAACAGGGGAGCTGGTGGGGCCAACGTCCTGACTTTC.

This chain links TRBV6-4 with TRBJ2-7; D possibly corresponds to TRBD2 (6 bases). The germline V gene encodes CDR1 MRHNA and CDR2 SNTAGT. The CDR3 is made up of 15 amino acids. Trimming took 6 bases from V and 0 from J, leaving 15 bases between them. CDR3 loop: CASSTIRDSSYEQYF. The CDR3 DNA follows: TGTGCCAGCAGCACAATCCGGGACTCCTCCTACGAGCAGTACTTC.

The CDR3 DNA sequence: TGTGCCAGCAGCTTTGGCGGGGGGGATACGCAGTATTTT. Translating gives CASSFGGGDTQYF. The V and J genes are TRBV7-2 and TRBJ2-3; 8 bases match TRBD2. The V segment lost 3 bases and the J segment 6 bases; nucleotides outside the gene matches: 2. CDR3 size: 13 residues. Germline CDR1 SGHTA, CDR2 FQGNSA.

This chain joins TRBV7-3 and TRBJ2-5; possible D gene TRBD2, 6 bases. This CDR3 is built from 14 residues. The V end lost 1 base, the J end lost 4 bases, and 10 bases lay between the germline ends. Germline loops: CDR1 SGHTA, CDR2 FQGTGA. CDR3 protein: CASSLSGMGETQYF. CDR3 DNA sequence: TGTGCCAGCAGCTTAAGCGGGATGGGAGAGACCCAGTACTTC. Using reference TRBV7-3 and TRBJ2-5 for the parts outside the CDR3, the full variable domain is GAGVSQTPSNKVTEKGKYVELRCDPISGHTALYWYRQSLGQGPEFLIYFQGTGAADDSGLPNDRFFAVRPEGSVSTLKIQRTERGDSAVYLCASSLSGMGETQYFGPGTRLLVL.

The rearrangement joins TRBV27 to TRBJ2-4; D possibly corresponds to TRBD2 (6 bases). V gave up 6 bases and J gave up 0 bases, with 9 bases separating them. The germline V gene has CDR1 MNHEY and CDR2 SMNVEV (reference sequence). The CDR3 extends over 14 amino acids. CDR3 nucleotides: TGTGCCAGCAGCTCGGGACTAGCCAAAAACATTCAGTACTTC. Translation: CASSSGLAKNIQYF.

This chain joins TRBV14 and TRBJ2-3; 8 positions match TRBD2. Germline trimming cut 1 base from V and 0 bases from J; bases unmatched to any gene: 6. The length of the CDR3 is 17 residues. CDR1 is SGHDN and CDR2 is FVKESK in the germline V gene. Written as DNA, the CDR3 is TGTGCCAGCAGCCAAGGGACGGGAGGGAGGAGCACAGATACGCAGTATTTT. It specifies CASSQGTGGRSTDTQYF.

This clone was detected only once. CDR3 coding DNA: TGTGCCAGCAGTACTACAGGGAGCACAGATACGCAGTATTTT. Protein sequence: CASSTTGSTDTQYF. V gene TRBV6-1 combines with J gene TRBJ2-3, with D possibly matching TRBD1 (6 bases). V lost 5 bases, J lost 0 bases, and 9 bases lay in between. CDR3 length: 14 residues. Germline lookup yields CDR1 MNHNS and CDR2 SASEGT.

This chain links TRBV7-2 with TRBJ1-3; no firm D call. CDR1 is SGHTA and CDR2 is FQGNSA in the germline V gene. The CDR3 has 14 residues. V was pared by 2 bases and J by 0 bases, with 5 bases between. Here the CDR3 reads CASSLYLSGNTIYF. As DNA, the CDR3 is TGTGCCAGCAGCTTATATCTCTCTGGAAACACCATATATTTT.

The CDR3 DNA reads as TGCGCCAGCAGCCAAGTTGGAGATACGCAGTATTTT. Protein product: CASSQVGDTQYF. The rearrangement joins TRBV4-3 to TRBJ2-3; no definite D call. There are 12 residues in the CDR3. V was pared by 1 base and J by 5 bases, with 4 bases between. In germline, CDR1 is LGHNA, CDR2 YSLEER.

The chain combines TRBV29-1 with TRBJ1-3; D remains ambiguous. The CDR3 runs 14 residues. CDR1 is SQVTM, CDR2 ANQGSEA, per germline. V was trimmed by 4 bases and J by 1 base, leaving 11 bases between them. The CDR3: CSVVLIGSGNTIYF. CDR3 in DNA: TGCAGCGTTGTTTTGATAGGGTCTGGAAACACCATATATTTT.